Detailed here is one T cell receptor (beta chain). Its antigen is still unknown. These data originate in a study of T cell responses to AZD1222 COVID-19 vaccine. Study observations and caveats: Nearly half of unique spike-specific TCRs reportedly avoided B.1.351 and B.1.1.7 mutated regions. White British donors predominated, females outnumbered males, and clonal diversity was possibly underestimated.

The V gene's germline CDR1 is DFQATT and CDR2 SNEGSKA (reference sequence). CDR3 length equals 15 residues. Trimming removed 3 bases from V and 7 bases from J, with 18 bases in between. The method was immunoSEQ multiplex PCR; TCRdb's version includes in-frame clones alone and lacks a portion of them. The sample holds roughly 100,000 clones, roughly nine tenths seen once. The material was peripheral blood, obtained 28 days after the second AZD1222 dose. The chain links TRBV20-1 to TRBJ1-4; possibly TRBD1 for D (6 bases). This receptor was identified in an adult who received the AZD1222 COVID-19 vaccine. DNA for the CDR3: TGCAGTGCTAGTAGGGACACCAAAGGGAGTGAAAAACTGTTTTTT. Translating gives CSASRDTKGSEKLFF.